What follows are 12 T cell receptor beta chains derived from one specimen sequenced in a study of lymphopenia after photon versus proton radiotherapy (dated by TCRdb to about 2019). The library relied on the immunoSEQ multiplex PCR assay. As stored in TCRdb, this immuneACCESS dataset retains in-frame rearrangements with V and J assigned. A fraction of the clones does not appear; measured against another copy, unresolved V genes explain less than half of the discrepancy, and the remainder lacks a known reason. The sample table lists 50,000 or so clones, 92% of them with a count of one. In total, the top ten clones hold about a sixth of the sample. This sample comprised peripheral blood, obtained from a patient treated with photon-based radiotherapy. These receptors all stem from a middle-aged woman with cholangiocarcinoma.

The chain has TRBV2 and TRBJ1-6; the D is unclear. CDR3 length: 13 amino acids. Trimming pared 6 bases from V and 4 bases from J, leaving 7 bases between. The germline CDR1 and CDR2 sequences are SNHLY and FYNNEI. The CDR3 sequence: CASRQDYNSPLHF. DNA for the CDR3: TGTGCCAGCAGGCAGGATTATAATTCACCCCTCCACTTT.

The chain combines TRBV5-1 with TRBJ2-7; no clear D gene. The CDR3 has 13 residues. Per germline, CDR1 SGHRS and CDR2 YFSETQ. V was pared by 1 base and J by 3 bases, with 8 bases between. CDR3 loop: CASSLSGGYEQYF. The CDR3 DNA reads TGCGCCAGCAGCTTGAGTGGCGGCTACGAGCAGTACTTC.

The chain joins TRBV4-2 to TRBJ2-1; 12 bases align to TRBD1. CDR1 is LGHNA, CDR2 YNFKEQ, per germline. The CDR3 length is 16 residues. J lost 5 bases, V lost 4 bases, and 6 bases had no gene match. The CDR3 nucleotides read TGTGCCAGCAGCCTCCTGGGACAGGGGGCGAACAATGAGCAGTTCTTC. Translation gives CASSLLGQGANNEQFF.

CDR3 in amino acids: CASSQGRGGGQPQHF. The CDR3 coding sequence is TGCGCCAGCAGCCAAGGGAGGGGGGGTGGTCAGCCCCAGCATTTT. The genes are TRBV4-3 and TRBJ1-5; TRBD1 is a possible D gene (6 bases). Germline values: CDR1 LGHNA, CDR2 YSLEER. Deletions cut 1 base from V and 6 bases from J, with 13 bases between. The CDR3 sequence is 15 residues long.

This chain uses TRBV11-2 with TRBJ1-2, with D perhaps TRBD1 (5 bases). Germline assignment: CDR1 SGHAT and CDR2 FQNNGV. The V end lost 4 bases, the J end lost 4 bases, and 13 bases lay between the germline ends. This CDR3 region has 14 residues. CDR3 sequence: CASSSGTGIYGYTF. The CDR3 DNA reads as TGTGCCAGCAGCTCCGGGACGGGAATCTATGGCTACACCTTC.

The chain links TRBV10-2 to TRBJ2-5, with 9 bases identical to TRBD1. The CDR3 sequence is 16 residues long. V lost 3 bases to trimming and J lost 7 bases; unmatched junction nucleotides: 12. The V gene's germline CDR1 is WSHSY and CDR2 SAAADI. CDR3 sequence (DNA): TGCGCCAGCAGTGACCCAACCGGGACAGGGTTTAGGACCCAGTACTTC. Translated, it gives CASSDPTGTGFRTQYF.

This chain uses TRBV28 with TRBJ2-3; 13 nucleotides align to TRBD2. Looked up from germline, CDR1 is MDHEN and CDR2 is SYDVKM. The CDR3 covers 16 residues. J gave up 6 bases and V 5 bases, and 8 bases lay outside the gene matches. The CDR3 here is CASSPGTSGKWDTQYF. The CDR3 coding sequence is TGTGCCAGCAGTCCGGGGACTAGCGGGAAGTGGGATACGCAGTATTTT.

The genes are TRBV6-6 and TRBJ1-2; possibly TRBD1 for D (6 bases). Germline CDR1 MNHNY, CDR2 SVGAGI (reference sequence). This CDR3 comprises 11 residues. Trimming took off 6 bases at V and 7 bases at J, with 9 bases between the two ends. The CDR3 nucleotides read TGTGCCAGCAGGGACAGTGGTGGCTACACCTTC. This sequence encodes CASRDSGGYTF.

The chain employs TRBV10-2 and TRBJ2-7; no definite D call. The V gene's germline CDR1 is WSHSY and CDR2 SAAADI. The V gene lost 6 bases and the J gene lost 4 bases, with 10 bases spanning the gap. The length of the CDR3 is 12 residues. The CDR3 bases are TGCGCCAGCAGATTAACATCTTACGAGCAGTACTTC. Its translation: CASRLTSYEQYF.

Here the CDR3 DNA reads TGTGCCAGCTCACCAGCATCGAGTGGGGAGCTGTTTTTT. It translates to CASSPASSGELFF. This chain links TRBV18 with TRBJ2-2, with D uncertain. Deletions cut 2 bases from V and 8 bases from J, with 9 bases between. This CDR3 contains 13 residues. Germline lookup yields CDR1 KGHSH and CDR2 LQKENI.

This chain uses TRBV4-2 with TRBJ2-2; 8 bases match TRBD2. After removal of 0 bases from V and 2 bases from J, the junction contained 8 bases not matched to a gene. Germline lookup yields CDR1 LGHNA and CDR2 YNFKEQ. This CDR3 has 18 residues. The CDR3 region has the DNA TGTGCCAGCAGCCAAGACTGGTCCGGGAGGGCCAACACCGGGGAGCTGTTTTTT. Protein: CASSQDWSGRANTGELFF.

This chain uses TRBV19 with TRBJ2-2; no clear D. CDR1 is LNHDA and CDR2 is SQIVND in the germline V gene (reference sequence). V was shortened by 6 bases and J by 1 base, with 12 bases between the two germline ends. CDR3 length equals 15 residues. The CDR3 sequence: CASRRLALNTGELFF. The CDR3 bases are TGTGCCAGTAGGAGGCTGGCCCTGAACACCGGGGAGCTGTTTTTT.